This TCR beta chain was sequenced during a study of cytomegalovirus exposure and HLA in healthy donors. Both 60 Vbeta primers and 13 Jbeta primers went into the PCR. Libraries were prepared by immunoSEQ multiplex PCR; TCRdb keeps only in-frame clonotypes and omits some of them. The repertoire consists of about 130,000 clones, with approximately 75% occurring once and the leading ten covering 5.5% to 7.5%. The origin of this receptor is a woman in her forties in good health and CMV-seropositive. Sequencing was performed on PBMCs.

The CDR3 here is CASSHGQEETQYF. CDR3 bases: TGCGCCAGCAGCCACGGACAGGAAGAGACCCAGTACTTC. The V gene is TRBV4-1, the J gene TRBJ2-5, with 7 bases fitting TRBD1. The V gene end was trimmed by 3 bases and the J gene end by 3 bases; junction bases not matched to a gene: 1. Looked up from germline, CDR1 is MGHRA and CDR2 is YSYEKL. This CDR3 contains 13 residues.